Given below is one TCR beta chain in context. Under the authors' procedure: The assay estimated nucleated cells by amplifying reference gene primers. This table comes from immunoSEQ multiplex PCR, and its TCRdb copy is limited to in-frame clones, with some not included. The D gene and trimming were derived from the DNA, and the V and J assignments and clone size from that table. The repertoire holds some 330,000 clones, with 70% to 90% as singletons. The sample belongs to a study of blood T cell repertoires in COVID-19. Study background: Specimens from acute and convalescent COVID-19 originated in the United States, Italy and Spain. T cells, B-cell-depleted T cells, or PBMCs provided the cDNA or gDNA that served as material.

The CDR3 runs 16 residues. Trimming at V came to 3 bases and at J to 1 base, leaving 7 bases not matched to a gene. The V gene's germline CDR1 is SGHRS and CDR2 YFSETQ. This TCR derives from a man aged 30 to 39 who had recovered from COVID-19. The chain links TRBV5-1 to TRBJ1-1; 9 bases line up with TRBD1. Material: PBMCs or T cells enriched from blood (not recorded which). The chain's CDR3 is CASSSLTGQGNTEAFF. The CDR3 nucleotides are TGCGCCAGCAGCTCATTAACGGGACAGGGGAACACTGAAGCTTTCTTT.